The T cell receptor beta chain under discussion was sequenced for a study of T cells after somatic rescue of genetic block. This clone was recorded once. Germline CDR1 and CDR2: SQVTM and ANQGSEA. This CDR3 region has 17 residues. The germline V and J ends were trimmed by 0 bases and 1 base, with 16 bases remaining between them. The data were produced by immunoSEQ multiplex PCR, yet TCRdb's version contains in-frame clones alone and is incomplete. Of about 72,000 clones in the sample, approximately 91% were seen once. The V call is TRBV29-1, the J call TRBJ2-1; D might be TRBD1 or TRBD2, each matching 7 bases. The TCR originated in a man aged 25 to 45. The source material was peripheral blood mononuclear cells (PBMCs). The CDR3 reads CSVEDPGGAGSYNEQFF. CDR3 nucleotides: TGCAGCGTTGAAGATCCAGGGGGGGCCGGATCCTACAATGAGCAGTTCTTC.